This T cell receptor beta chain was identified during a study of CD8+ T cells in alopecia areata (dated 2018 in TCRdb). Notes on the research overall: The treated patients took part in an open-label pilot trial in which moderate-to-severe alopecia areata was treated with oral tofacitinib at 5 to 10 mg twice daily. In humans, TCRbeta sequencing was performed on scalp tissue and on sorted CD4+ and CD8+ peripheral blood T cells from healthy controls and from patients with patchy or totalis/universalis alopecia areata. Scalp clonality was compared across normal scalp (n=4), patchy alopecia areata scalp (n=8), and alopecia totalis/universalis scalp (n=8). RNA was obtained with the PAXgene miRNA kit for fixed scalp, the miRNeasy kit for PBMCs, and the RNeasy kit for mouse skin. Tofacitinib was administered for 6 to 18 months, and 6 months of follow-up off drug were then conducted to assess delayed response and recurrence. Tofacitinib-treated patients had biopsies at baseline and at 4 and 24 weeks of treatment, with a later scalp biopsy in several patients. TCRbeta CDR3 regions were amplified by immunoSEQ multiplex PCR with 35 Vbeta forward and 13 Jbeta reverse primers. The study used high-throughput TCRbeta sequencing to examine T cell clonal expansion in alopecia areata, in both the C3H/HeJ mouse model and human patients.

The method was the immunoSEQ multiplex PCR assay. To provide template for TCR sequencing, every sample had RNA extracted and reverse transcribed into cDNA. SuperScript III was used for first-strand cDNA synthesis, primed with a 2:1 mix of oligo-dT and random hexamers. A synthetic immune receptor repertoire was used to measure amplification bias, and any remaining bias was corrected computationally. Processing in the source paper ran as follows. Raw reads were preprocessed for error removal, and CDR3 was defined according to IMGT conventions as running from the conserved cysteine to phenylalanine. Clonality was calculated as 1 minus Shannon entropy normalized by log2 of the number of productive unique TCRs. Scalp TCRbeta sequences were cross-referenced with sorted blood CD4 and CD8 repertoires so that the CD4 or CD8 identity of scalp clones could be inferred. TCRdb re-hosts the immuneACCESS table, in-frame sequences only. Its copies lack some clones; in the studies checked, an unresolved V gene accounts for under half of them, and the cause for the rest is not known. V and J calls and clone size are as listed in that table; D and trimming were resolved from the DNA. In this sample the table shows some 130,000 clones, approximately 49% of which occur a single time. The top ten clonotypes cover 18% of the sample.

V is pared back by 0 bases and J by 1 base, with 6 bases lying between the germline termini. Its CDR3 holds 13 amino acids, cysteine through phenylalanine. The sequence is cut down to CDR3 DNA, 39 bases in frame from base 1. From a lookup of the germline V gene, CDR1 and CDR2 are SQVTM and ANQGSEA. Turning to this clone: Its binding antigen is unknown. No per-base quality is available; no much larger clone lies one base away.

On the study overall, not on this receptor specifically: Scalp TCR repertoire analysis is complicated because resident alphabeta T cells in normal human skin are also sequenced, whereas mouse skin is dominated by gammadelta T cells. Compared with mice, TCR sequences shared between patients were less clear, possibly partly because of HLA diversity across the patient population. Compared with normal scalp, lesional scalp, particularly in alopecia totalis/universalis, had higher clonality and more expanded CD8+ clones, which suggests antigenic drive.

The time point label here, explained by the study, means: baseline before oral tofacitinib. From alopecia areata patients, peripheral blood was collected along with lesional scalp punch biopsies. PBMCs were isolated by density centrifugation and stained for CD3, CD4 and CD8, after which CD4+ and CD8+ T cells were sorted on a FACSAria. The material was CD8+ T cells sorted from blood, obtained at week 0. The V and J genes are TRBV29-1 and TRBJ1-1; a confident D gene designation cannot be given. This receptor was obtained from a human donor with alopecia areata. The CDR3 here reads CSVEDLWNTEAFF. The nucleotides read TGCAGCGTTGAAGATTTATGGAACACTGAAGCTTTCTTT.